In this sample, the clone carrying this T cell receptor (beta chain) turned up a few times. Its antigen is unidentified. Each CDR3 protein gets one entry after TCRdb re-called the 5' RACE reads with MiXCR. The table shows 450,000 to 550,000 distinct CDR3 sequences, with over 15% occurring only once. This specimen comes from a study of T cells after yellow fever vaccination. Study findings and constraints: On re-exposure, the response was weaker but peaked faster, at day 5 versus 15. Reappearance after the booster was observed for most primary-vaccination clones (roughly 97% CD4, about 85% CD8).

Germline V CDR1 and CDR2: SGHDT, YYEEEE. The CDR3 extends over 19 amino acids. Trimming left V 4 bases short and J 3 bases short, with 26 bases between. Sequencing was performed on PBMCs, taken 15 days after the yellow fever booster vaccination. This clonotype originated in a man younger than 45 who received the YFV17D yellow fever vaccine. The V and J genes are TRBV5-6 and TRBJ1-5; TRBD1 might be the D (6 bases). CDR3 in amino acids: CASSKRRRGNFLHNQPQHF. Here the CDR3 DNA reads TGTGCCAGCAGCAAACGCAGAAGGGGGAATTTCCTACACAATCAGCCCCAGCATTTT.